Listed below are T cell receptor beta chains from one sample, sequenced in a study of vaccination and CD4 T cells after COVID-19. One entry per CDR3 protein, called by TCRdb with MiXCR from the PCR reads. The table lists nearly 15,000 distinct CDR3 sequences, roughly 52% of them singletons. Antigens of these TCRs are unknown. The sequenced sample was CD4+ T cells from blood, cultured in vitro. These receptors all come from a human donor who had recovered from COVID-19. Each CDR3 is given with its conserved first and last residue. Each record gives: J gene, V gene, D gene, clone size, CDR3 protein, CDR3 DNA. D genes are given only for firm matches. Not every row has a clone size; where given, it reads once, few, many or a size class.

TRBJ2-3 TRBV19 NA once CASSTILGNTQYF TGTGCCAGTAGTACCATACTAGGAAATACGCAGTATTTT
TRBJ2-2 TRBV19 NA NA CASSIDDTNTGELFF TGTGCCAGTAGTATAGATGACACTAACACCGGGGAGCTGTTTTTT
TRBJ1-6 TRBV21-1 NA NA CASSRTDSPLHF TGTGCCAGCAGCCGGACGGATTCACCCCTCCACTTT
TRBJ2-7 TRBV7-2 NA NA CASSSFGGYEQYF TGTGCCAGCAGCTCCTTTGGGGGCTACGAGCAGTACTTC
TRBJ2-7 TRBV6-5 NA NA CASSYFSLQNTYEQYF TGTGCCAGCAGTTATTTTTCGCTGCAGAACACCTACGAGCAGTACTTC
TRBJ2-5 TRBV19 TRBD2 large CASSGGLVFAGETQYF TGTGCCAGTAGTGGGGGACTAGTATTCGCCGGGGAGACCCAGTACTTC
TRBJ2-2 TRBV24-1 TRBD1 NA CATLATGAQNTGELFF TGTGCCACTCTCGCCACAGGGGCCCAGAACACCGGGGAGCTGTTTTTT
TRBJ2-1 TRBV4-2 TRBD1 NA CASSQEDRGVNNEQFF TGTGCCAGCAGCCAAGAGGACAGGGGCGTCAACAATGAGCAGTTCTTC
TRBJ2-3 TRBV6-2/TRBV6-3 TRBD2 few CASSHTTFSGSNTDTQYF TGTGCCAGCAGTCATACGACCTTTAGCGGGAGTAACACAGATACGCAGTATTTT
TRBJ1-2 TRBV9 NA NA CASSGTYRDANYGYTF TGTGCCAGCAGCGGGACTTACAGGGATGCTAACTATGGCTACACCTTC
TRBJ1-1 TRBV27 TRBD1 NA CASSFRDRGKNTEAFF TGTGCCAGCAGTTTCCGGGACAGGGGAAAGAACACTGAAGCTTTCTTT
TRBJ2-3 TRBV29-1 NA NA CSVVRTATQYF TGCAGCGTCGTCCGGACAGCTACGCAGTATTTT
TRBJ2-2 TRBV24-1 NA few CATSDLARESGGELFF TGTGCCACCAGTGATTTGGCCCGGGAAAGTGGCGGGGAGCTGTTTTTT
TRBJ1-3 TRBV20-1 NA NA CSARDNGGIMGSTIYF TGCAGTGCTAGAGATAATGGGGGGATAATGGGAAGCACCATATATTTT
TRBJ2-7 TRBV25-1 NA NA CASSKGNYEQYF TGTGCCAGCAGCAAAGGGAACTACGAGCAGTACTTC
TRBJ1-1 TRBV7-2 NA few CASSLGGGTGEAFF TGTGCCAGCAGCTTAGGAGGGGGGACCGGGGAAGCTTTCTTT
TRBJ2-5 TRBV2 TRBD2 NA CASSAGGEETQYF TGTGCCAGCAGTGCGGGGGGGGAAGAGACCCAGTACTTC
TRBJ1-1 TRBV5-1 NA NA CASSPGVGNQNTEAFF TGCGCCAGCAGCCCAGGGGTCGGCAACCAGAACACTGAAGCTTTCTTT
TRBJ2-1 TRBV15 TRBD2 NA CATSRALGGYQQFF TGTGCCACCAGCAGAGCCCTCGGGGGGTACCAGCAGTTCTTC
TRBJ2-2 TRBV19 NA once CASSIQEWNGELFF TGTGCCAGTAGTATACAGGAATGGAATGGGGAGCTGTTTTTT
TRBJ2-6 TRBV4-3 NA once CASSQESGASGANVLTF TGCGCCAGCAGCCAAGAGAGTGGGGCCTCTGGGGCCAACGTCCTGACTTTC
TRBJ2-3 TRBV18 NA NA CASVRSGTDTQYF TGTGCCAGCGTAAGATCGGGGACCGATACGCAGTATTTT
TRBJ1-5 TRBV21-1 NA NA CASSKASGNQPQHF TGTGCCAGCAGCAAAGCTTCGGGGAATCAGCCCCAGCATTTT
TRBJ1-2 TRBV24-1 NA NA CAPRRTGYRDYGYTF TGTGCCCCCCGGAGAACAGGGTATCGGGACTATGGCTACACCTTC
TRBJ1-2 TRBV20-1 NA few CSARTGPKTSGYTF TGCAGTGCTAGAACCGGGCCAAAAACGAGCGGCTACACCTTC
TRBJ2-2 TRBV19 TRBD1 few CASSMTGGNTGELFF TGTGCCAGTAGTATGACAGGGGGTAACACCGGGGAGCTGTTTTTT
TRBJ2-1 TRBV4-2 TRBD1 NA CASSHADRGQRGEQFF TGTGCCAGCAGCCATGCCGACAGGGGGCAGAGAGGTGAGCAGTTCTTC
TRBJ2-7 TRBV20-1 TRBD2 few CSGSGLAGGGYEQYF TGCAGTGGGTCGGGACTAGCAGGAGGAGGGTACGAGCAGTACTTC
TRBJ1-3 TRBV18 NA NA CASSPGDSGNTIYF TGTGCCAGCTCACCAGGGGACTCTGGAAACACCATATATTTT
TRBJ2-7 TRBV5-4 NA NA CASSFATIQGGEQYF TGTGCCAGCAGCTTTGCGACCATACAGGGAGGCGAGCAGTACTTC
TRBJ2-7 TRBV20-1 TRBD2 NA CSYQVPGLYEQYF TGCAGTTATCAAGTCCCGGGACTATACGAGCAGTACTTC
TRBJ1-2 TRBV4-2 NA medium-sized CASSQDLVQANYGYTF TGTGCCAGCAGCCAAGATCTGGTACAGGCGAACTATGGCTACACCTTC
TRBJ2-2 TRBV6-1 TRBD2 NA CASTYQLGGIPGELFF TGTGCCAGCACCTACCAATTGGGGGGGATCCCCGGGGAGCTGTTTTTT
TRBJ2-3 TRBV11-3 NA NA CASSPGGVEGDTQYF TGTGCCAGCAGCCCAGGGGGGGTAGAGGGAGATACGCAGTATTTT
TRBJ2-3 TRBV7-9 TRBD1 NA CASSSHRGRAWTDTQYF TGTGCCAGCAGCTCCCACAGGGGGCGGGCTTGGACAGATACGCAGTATTTT
TRBJ2-5 TRBV7-3 TRBD2 NA CASSLIGTSGGAKETQYF TGTGCCAGCAGCTTAATTGGTACTAGCGGGGGGGCGAAAGAGACCCAGTACTTC
TRBJ2-5 TRBV12-3/TRBV12-4 TRBD2 NA CASSLSRGGVETQYF TGTGCCAGCAGTTTGAGTCGCGGGGGGGTGGAGACCCAGTACTTC
TRBJ2-7 TRBV19 NA NA CASSIAAPGGSNEQYF TGTGCCAGTAGTATAGCAGCCCCCGGGGGTTCCAACGAGCAGTACTTC
TRBJ1-2 TRBV28 NA few CASSLLRDNYGYTF TGTGCCAGCAGTTTACTTAGGGACAACTATGGCTACACCTTC
TRBJ1-3 TRBV5-1 NA NA CASKPDGAGNTIYF TGCGCCAGCAAGCCGGACGGCGCTGGAAACACCATATATTTT